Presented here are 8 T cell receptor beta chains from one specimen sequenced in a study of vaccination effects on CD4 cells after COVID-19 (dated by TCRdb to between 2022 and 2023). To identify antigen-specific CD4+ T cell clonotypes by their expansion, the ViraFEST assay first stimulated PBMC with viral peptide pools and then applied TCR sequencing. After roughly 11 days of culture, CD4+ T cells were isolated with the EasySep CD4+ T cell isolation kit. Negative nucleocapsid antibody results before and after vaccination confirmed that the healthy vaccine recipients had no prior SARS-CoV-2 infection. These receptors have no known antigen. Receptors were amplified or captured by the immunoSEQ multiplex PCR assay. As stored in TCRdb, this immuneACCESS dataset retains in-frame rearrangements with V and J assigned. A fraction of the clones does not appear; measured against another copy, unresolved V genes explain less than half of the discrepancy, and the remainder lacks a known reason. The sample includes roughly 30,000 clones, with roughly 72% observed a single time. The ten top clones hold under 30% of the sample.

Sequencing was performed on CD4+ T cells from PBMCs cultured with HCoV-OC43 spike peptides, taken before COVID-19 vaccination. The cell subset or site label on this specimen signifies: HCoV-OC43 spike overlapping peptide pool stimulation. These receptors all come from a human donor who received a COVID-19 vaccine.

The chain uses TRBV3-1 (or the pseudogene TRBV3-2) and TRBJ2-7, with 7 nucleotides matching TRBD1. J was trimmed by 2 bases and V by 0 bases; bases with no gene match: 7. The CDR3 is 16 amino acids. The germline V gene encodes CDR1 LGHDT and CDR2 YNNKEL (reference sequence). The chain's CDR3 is CASSQEGRGSPYEQYF. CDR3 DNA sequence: TGTGCCAGCAGCCAAGAGGGCAGGGGGAGCCCCTACGAGCAGTACTTC.

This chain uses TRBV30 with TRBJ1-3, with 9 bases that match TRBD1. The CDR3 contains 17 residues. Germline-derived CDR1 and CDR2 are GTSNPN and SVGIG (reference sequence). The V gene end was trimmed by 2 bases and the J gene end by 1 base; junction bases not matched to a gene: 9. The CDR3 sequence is CAWSPLGTGSSGNTIYF. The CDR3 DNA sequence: TGTGCCTGGAGTCCACTCGGGACAGGGTCGTCTGGAAACACCATATATTTT. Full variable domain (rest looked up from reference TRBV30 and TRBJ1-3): SQTIHQWPATLVQPVGSPLSLECTVEGTSNPNLYWYRQAAGRGLQLLFYSVGIGQISSEVPQNLSASRPQDRQFILSSKKLLLSDSGFYLCAWSPLGTGSSGNTIYFGEGSWLTVV.

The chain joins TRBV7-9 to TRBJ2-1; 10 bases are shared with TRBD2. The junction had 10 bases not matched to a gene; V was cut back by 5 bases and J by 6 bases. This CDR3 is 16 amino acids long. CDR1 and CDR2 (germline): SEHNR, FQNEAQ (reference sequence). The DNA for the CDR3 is TGTGCCAGCAGCCCCCGACTAGCGGGTGCCCTCAATGAGCAGTTCTTC. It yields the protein CASSPRLAGALNEQFF.

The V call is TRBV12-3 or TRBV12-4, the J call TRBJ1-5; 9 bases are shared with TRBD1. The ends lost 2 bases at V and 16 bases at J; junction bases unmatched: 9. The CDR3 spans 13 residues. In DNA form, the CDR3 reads TGTGCCAGCAGTTTAACCATTCCGGGACAGGGCCATTTT. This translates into CASSLTIPGQGHF.

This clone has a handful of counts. The CDR3, as DNA: TGTGCCTGCACTGGGGGGCCAGGGGAGCTGTTTTTT. Translating gives CACTGGPGELFF. The rearrangement uses TRBV6-5 and TRBJ2-2; D assignment may be TRBD1 or TRBD2 (6 bases each). Per germline, CDR1 MNHEY and CDR2 SVGAGI. This CDR3 contains 12 residues. The V end was cut by 11 bases, the J end by 8 bases, with 15 bases between.

CDR3 DNA sequence: TGTGCCAGCAGCCCAAGACAGGCCAGCTCCTATAATTCACCCCTCCACTTT. It is translated as CASSPRQASSYNSPLHF. The genes are TRBV7-2 and TRBJ1-6; possibly TRBD1 for D (6 bases). The CDR3 spans 17 residues. From germline, CDR1 is SGHTA and CDR2 FQGNSA. Trimming removed 5 bases from V and 0 bases from J, with 14 bases in between.

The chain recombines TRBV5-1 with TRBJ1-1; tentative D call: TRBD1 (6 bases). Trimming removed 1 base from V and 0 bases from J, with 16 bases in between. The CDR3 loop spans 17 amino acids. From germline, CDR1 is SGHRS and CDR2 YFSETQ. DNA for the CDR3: TGCGCCAGCAGCTTGAGAGTGGCCAGGGGCATGAACACTGAAGCTTTCTTT. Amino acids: CASSLRVARGMNTEAFF.

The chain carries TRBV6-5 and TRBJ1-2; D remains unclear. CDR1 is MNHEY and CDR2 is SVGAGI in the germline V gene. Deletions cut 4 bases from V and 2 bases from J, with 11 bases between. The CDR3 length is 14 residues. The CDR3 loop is CASSFFGLNYGYTF. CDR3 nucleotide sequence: TGTGCCAGCAGTTTCTTTGGATTAAACTATGGCTACACCTTC.